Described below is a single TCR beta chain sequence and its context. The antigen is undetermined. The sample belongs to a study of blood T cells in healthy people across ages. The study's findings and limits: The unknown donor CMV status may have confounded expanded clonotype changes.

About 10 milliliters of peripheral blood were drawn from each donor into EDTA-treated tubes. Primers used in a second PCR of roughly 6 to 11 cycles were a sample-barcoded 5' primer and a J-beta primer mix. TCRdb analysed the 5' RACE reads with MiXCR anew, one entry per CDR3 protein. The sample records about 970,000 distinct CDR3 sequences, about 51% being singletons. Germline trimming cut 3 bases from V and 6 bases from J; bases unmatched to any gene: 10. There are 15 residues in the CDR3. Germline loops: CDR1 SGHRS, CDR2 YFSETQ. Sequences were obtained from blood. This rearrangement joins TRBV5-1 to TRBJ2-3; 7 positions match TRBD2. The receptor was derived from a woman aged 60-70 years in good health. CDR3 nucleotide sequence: TGCGCCAGCAGCTCTGAACCTGCGGGAGAGGATACGCAGTATTTT. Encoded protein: CASSSEPAGEDTQYF.